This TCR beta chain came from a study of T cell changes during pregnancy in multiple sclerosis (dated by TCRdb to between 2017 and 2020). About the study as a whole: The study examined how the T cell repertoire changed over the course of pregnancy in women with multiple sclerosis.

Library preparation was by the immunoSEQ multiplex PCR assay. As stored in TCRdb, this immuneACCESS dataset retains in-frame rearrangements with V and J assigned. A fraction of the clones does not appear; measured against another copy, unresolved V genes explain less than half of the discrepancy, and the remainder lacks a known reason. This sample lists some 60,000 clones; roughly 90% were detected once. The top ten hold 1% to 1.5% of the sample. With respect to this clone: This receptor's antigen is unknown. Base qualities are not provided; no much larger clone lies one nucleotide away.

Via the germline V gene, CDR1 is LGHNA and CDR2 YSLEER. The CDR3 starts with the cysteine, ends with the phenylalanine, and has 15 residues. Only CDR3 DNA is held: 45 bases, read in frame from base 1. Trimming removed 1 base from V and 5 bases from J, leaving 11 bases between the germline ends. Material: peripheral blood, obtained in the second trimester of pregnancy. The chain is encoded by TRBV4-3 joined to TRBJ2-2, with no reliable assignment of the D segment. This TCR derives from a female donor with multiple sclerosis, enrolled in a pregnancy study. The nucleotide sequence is TGCGCCAGCAGCCAAGTTTGGCGGCCGACCGGGGAGCTGTTTTTT. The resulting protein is CASSQVWRPTGELFF.